Detailed here is one T cell receptor (beta chain). Clones were read by immunoSEQ multiplex PCR, and TCRdb kept only the in-frame ones, dropping some. The sample comprises some 130,000 clones, roughly 90% of which are singletons, and about 2.2% rests with the top ten. Trimming took 2 bases from V and 6 from J, leaving 9 bases between them. Germline CDR1 and CDR2: SGHDT and YYEEEE. This CDR3 region has 12 residues. This sample is drawn from a study of control samples from healthy donors and cancer patients. Source material: blood. This sequence joins TRBV5-6 and TRBJ2-7; D is uncertain. The origin of this receptor is a woman between 45 and 60 years old in good health. CDR3 coding DNA: TGTGCCAGCAGCTTAAGATCACTCGAGCAGTACTTC. This translates into CASSLRSLEQYF.